Detailed here is one TCR beta chain. The data belong to a study of shared clonotypes between healthy human individuals. CDR3 length equals 16 residues. Germline values: CDR1 MNHNS, CDR2 SASEGT. V dropped 2 bases and J dropped 4 bases, with 17 bases sitting between them. TCRdb's table, derived via immunoSEQ multiplex PCR, lists solely in-frame clones and lacks some. This sample has roughly 480,000 clones, with around 79% found just once. The chain recombines TRBV6-1 with TRBJ1-2; the D gene is possibly TRBD1 (5 bases). Sequences were obtained from PBMCs. This TCR was sampled from a woman between 40 and 50 years old in good health. Some clones in this sample may be carry-over from other donors' samples. CDR3 protein: CASSETFEGLSYGYTF. CDR3 coding DNA: TGTGCCAGCAGTGAAACATTTGAGGGGCTGTCCTATGGCTACACCTTC.